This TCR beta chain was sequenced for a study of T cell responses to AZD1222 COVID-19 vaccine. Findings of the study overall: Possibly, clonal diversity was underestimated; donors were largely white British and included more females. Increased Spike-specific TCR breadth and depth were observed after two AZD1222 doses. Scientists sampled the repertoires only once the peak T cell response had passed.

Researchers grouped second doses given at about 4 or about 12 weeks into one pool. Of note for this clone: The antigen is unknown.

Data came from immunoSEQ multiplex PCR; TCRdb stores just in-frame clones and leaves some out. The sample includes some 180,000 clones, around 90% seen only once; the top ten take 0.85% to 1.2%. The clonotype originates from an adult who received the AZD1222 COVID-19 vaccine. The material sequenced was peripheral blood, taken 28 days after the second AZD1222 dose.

The CDR3 spells CASSLRTAYYNSPLHF. The DNA for the CDR3 is TGTGCCAGCAGCTTAAGGACAGCTTACTATAATTCACCCCTCCACTTT. The rearrangement links TRBV3-1 (or the pseudogene TRBV3-2) to TRBJ1-6, with D possibly being TRBD1 (6 bases). Germline V gene lookup returns CDR1 LGHDT and CDR2 YNNKEL (reference sequence). Trimming shortened V by 5 bases and J by 3 bases, and 14 bases separated the two germline ends. The CDR3 has 16 residues.